A single sample gave rise to the 27 T cell receptor beta chains below, sequenced in a study of shared clonotypes between healthy human individuals. CD8 cells classed as naive were CD45RO-negative and positively selected for CCR7, excluding terminally differentiated effector memory CD45RA+ cells. This table comes from immunoSEQ multiplex PCR, and its TCRdb copy is limited to in-frame clones, with some not included. The top ten clones hold 0.095% to 0.13% of a sample with hundreds of thousands of clones, approximately 96% of them seen once. Material: naive CD8+ T cells sorted from blood. All receptors come from a woman younger than 45 in good health.

The chain joins TRBV28 to TRBJ1-1, with D unresolved. Germline CDR1 reads MDHEN; CDR2 reads SYDVKM. Deletions cut 2 bases from V and 3 bases from J, with 13 bases between. The CDR3 sequence is 15 residues long. Written as DNA, the CDR3 is TGTGCCAGCAGTTTAGCGGGAAGTAGACACACTGAAGCTTTCTTT. It encodes CASSLAGSRHTEAFF.

CDR3 DNA: TGTGCCACCAGCAGGTTAGCGGGAGATAATGAGCAGTTCTTC. This codes for CATSRLAGDNEQFF. The J gene is TRBJ2-1, the V gene TRBV15; 9 bases align to TRBD2. Trimming removed 3 bases from V and 7 bases from J; junction bases left unmatched: 4. Germline V gene sequence: CDR1 LNHNV, CDR2 YYDKDF (reference sequence). The CDR3 totals 14 residues. The entire variable domain, with the rest obtained from reference TRBV15 and TRBJ2-1, is as follows: DAMVIQNPRYQVTQFGKPVTLSCSQTLNHNVMYWYQQKSSQAPKLLFHYYDKDFNNEADTPDNFQSRRPNTSFCFLDIRSPGLGDTAMYLCATSRLAGDNEQFFGPGTRLTVL.

This chain links TRBV7-9 with TRBJ2-2; D not resolved. Germline CDR1 reads SEHNR; CDR2 reads FQNEAQ (reference sequence). Trimming took 2 bases from V and 0 from J, leaving 4 bases between them. This CDR3 region has 14 residues. The CDR3 protein is CASSLIANTGELFF. The CDR3 DNA follows: TGTGCCAGCAGCTTAATCGCGAACACCGGGGAGCTGTTTTTT.

The chain couples TRBV6-6 to TRBJ1-1, with no clear D. V lost 2 bases to trimming and J lost 0 bases, with 10 bases between them. Per the germline V gene, CDR1 is MNHNY and CDR2 is SVGAGI (reference sequence). CDR3 length: 15 residues. The CDR3 reads CASSYREAVNTEAFF. CDR3 bases: TGTGCCAGCAGTTACAGGGAGGCGGTGAACACTGAAGCTTTCTTT.

This rearrangement joins TRBV4-1 to TRBJ2-7; D uncertain. The CDR3 spans 17 residues. CDR1 MGHRA and CDR2 YSYEKL come from the germline V gene. V was clipped by 5 bases and J by 4 bases, with 24 bases between them. The CDR3 DNA sequence: TGCGCCAGCAGCGATGCGTTGGTGGGCTCCGCGGTATACGAGCAGTACTTC. It encodes CASSDALVGSAVYEQYF.

The chain links TRBV27 to TRBJ2-1; D unclear. The CDR3 spans 15 residues. The germline CDR1 and CDR2 sequences are MNHEY and SMNVEV (reference sequence). Trimming cost V 9 bases and J 6 bases, with 21 bases left between them. Here the CDR3 DNA reads TGTGCCAGTTTTCCCACGGACCCACACTTCAATGAGCAGTTCTTC. It is translated as CASFPTDPHFNEQFF.

The chain is built from TRBV27 and TRBJ2-1; 7 bases are a match to TRBD2. In germline, CDR1 is MNHEY, CDR2 SMNVEV (reference sequence). The CDR3 is made up of 15 amino acids. V lost 4 bases, J lost 7 bases, and 10 bases stayed unmatched. This CDR3 reads CASSSRLAPWNEQFF. CDR3 coding DNA: TGTGCCAGCAGTTCGCGACTAGCTCCCTGGAATGAGCAGTTCTTC.

This rearrangement joins TRBV7-9 to TRBJ2-7; D may be TRBD1 (5 bases). The germline CDR1 and CDR2 sequences are SEHNR and FQNEAQ (reference sequence). This CDR3 spans 15 amino acids. V was clipped by 1 base and J by 3 bases, with 13 bases between them. CDR3 DNA sequence: TGTGCCAGCAGCTTAGTTCCAGGGATAAACTACGAGCAGTACTTC. This gives the protein CASSLVPGINYEQYF.

The chain uses TRBV5-6 and TRBJ2-7; TRBD1 aligns across 7 bases. V shed 0 bases, J shed 2 bases, and the junction held 2 bases outside the gene matches. The CDR3 consists of 14 residues. Germline V gene sequence: CDR1 SGHDT, CDR2 YYEEEE. The CDR3 here is CASSLGDSPYEQYF. The CDR3 DNA follows: TGTGCCAGCAGCTTGGGGGACAGCCCCTACGAGCAGTACTTC.

The V call is TRBV11-2, the J call TRBJ2-3; 12 positions agree with TRBD2. V dropped 5 bases and J dropped 6; count of bases not matched to a gene: 9. CDR3 length: 16 residues. The germline gives CDR1 SGHAT, CDR2 FQNNGV. The CDR3 protein is CASSPRTSGESDTQYF. Here the CDR3 DNA reads TGTGCCAGCAGCCCACGGACTAGCGGGGAGTCCGATACGCAGTATTTT.

The chain couples TRBV27 to TRBJ2-7; 11 nucleotides agree with TRBD2. The CDR3 sequence is 15 residues long. J lost 3 bases, V lost 6 bases, and 7 bases had no gene match. Germline assignment: CDR1 MNHEY and CDR2 SMNVEV (reference sequence). As DNA, the CDR3 is TGTGCCAGCAGCCTTAGCGGGAGGGCTTTCTACGAGCAGTACTTC. It encodes CASSLSGRAFYEQYF.

The chain uses TRBV15 and TRBJ2-7; D is unclear. The CDR3 is made up of 12 amino acids. From germline, CDR1 is LNHNV and CDR2 YYDKDF (reference sequence). V was trimmed by 3 bases and J by 5 bases, leaving 8 bases between them. The CDR3, as DNA: TGTGCCACCAGCAGTGAAGGAAACGAGCAGTACTTC. Translating gives CATSSEGNEQYF.

The chain is built from TRBV27 and TRBJ2-3; D perhaps matches TRBD2 (6 bases). The CDR3 is 16 amino acids. The V and J ends lost 3 bases and 0 bases respectively, with 13 bases between them. Germline V lookup: CDR1 MNHEY, CDR2 SMNVEV (reference sequence). CDR3 nucleotide sequence: TGTGCCAGCAGTTTGGCATTAGCGGATAGCACAGATACGCAGTATTTT. Its translation: CASSLALADSTDTQYF.

The V and J genes are TRBV9 and TRBJ2-7; 9 bases align to TRBD2. V lost 0 bases to trimming and J lost 4 bases; unmatched junction nucleotides: 5. From germline, CDR1 is SGDLS and CDR2 YYNGEE. CDR3 length: 15 residues. The DNA of the CDR3 is TGTGCCAGCAGCGTAGAAGGTAGCGGGGGTTACGAGCAGTACTTC. Translation: CASSVEGSGGYEQYF.

The chain joins TRBV9 to TRBJ2-4; possibly TRBD1 for D (6 bases). The CDR3 is made up of 16 amino acids. V was shortened by 0 bases and J by 1 base, with 11 bases between the two germline ends. Germline CDR1 and CDR2: SGDLS and YYNGEE. The CDR3 nucleotides are TGTGCCAGCAGCGTAGACTCAGGGGACGCCAAAAACATTCAGTACTTC. This codes for CASSVDSGDAKNIQYF.

Remarks on this clone: This sample includes further DNA sequences coding for the same CDR3. The genes are TRBV9 and TRBJ2-7; tentatively, D is TRBD1 (5 bases). The germline V and J ends were trimmed by 0 bases and 0 bases, with 7 bases remaining between them. Germline CDR1 is SGDLS and CDR2 is YYNGEE. This CDR3 spans 14 amino acids. CDR3 residues: CASSVGGISYEQYF. The CDR3 DNA reads as TGTGCCAGCAGCGTAGGGGGCATCTCCTACGAGCAGTACTTC.

This clone was counted once. J is TRBJ2-3 and V is TRBV28; D is perhaps TRBD1 (6 bases). This CDR3 spans 16 amino acids. The V and J ends lost 6 bases and 2 bases respectively, with 18 bases between them. Germline values: CDR1 MDHEN, CDR2 SYDVKM. In DNA form, the CDR3 reads TGTGCCAGCAGCCCCAGGGTGGGGGCCAACACAGATACGCAGTATTTT. Its translation: CASSPRVGANTDTQYF.

The gene calls are TRBV10-3 and TRBJ1-4; tentative D call: TRBD1 (5 bases). The CDR3 totals 16 residues. Trimming removed 0 bases at V and 3 bases at J, with 11 bases between. Germline CDR1 is ENHRY and CDR2 is SYGVKD. The CDR3 nucleotides read TGTGCCATCAGTGAGTCGTCAGGGTTCTCTAATGAAAAACTGTTTTTT. Protein: CAISESSGFSNEKLFF.

The chain links TRBV5-4 to TRBJ2-7; weak D call: TRBD2 (5 bases). Trimming cost V 5 bases and J 3 bases, with 18 bases left between them. The CDR3 sequence is 15 residues long. The V gene's germline CDR1 is SGHNT and CDR2 YYREEE (reference sequence). The CDR3 spells CASRVWGSAFYEQYF. CDR3 nucleotides: TGTGCCAGCAGGGTGTGGGGTAGCGCCTTCTACGAGCAGTACTTC.

DNA for the CDR3: TGTGCCAGCAGCTCGCCCGCTCGGTCTTACAATGAGCAGTTCTTC. Encoded protein: CASSSPARSYNEQFF. The J gene is TRBJ2-1, the V gene TRBV7-9; D is uncertain. Germline CDR1 and CDR2: SEHNR and FQNEAQ (reference sequence). The CDR3 contains 15 residues. Trimming cost V 4 bases and J 4 bases, with 14 bases left between them.

The J gene is TRBJ1-2, the V gene TRBV15; possible D gene TRBD1, 6 bases. The ends were cut back, 1 base at V and 2 bases at J, with 17 bases in the middle. There are 17 residues in the CDR3. The germline CDR1 and CDR2 sequences are LNHNV and YYDKDF (reference sequence). CDR3 nucleotide sequence: TGTGCCACCAGCAGAGGGGGGGCCCCGAATGCGAACTATGGCTACACCTTC. Translated: CATSRGGAPNANYGYTF.

The rearrangement links TRBV19 to TRBJ1-5; D is unclear. Germline V gene data show CDR1 as LNHDA and CDR2 as SQIVND (reference sequence). V gave up 5 bases and J gave up 6 bases, with 17 bases separating them. CDR3 length: 15 amino acids. The CDR3 is CASSPRLYSGQPQHF. The CDR3 DNA reads TGTGCCAGTAGTCCCAGGCTTTATAGCGGTCAGCCCCAGCATTTT.

The V gene is TRBV7-9, the J gene TRBJ2-1; the D gene is possibly TRBD1 (5 bases). The CDR3 runs 12 residues. Trimming left V 4 bases short and J 7 bases short, with 8 bases between. Looked up from germline, CDR1 is SEHNR and CDR2 is FQNEAQ (reference sequence). The DNA of the CDR3 is TGTGCCAGCAGCTCGCGACAGAATGAGCAGTTCTTC. As protein: CASSSRQNEQFF.

This clone was recorded only once. The gene calls are TRBV7-9 and TRBJ1-2, with 7 bases identical to TRBD1. The CDR3 contains 13 residues. J was trimmed by 8 bases and V by 3 bases; bases with no gene match: 6. CDR1 SEHNR and CDR2 FQNEAQ come from the germline V gene (reference sequence). The CDR3 DNA sequence: TGTGCCAGCAGCTTCCAGGGGGACCGGGGCTACACCTTC. Protein sequence: CASSFQGDRGYTF.

CDR3 protein: CASRPGTEGAADTQYF. Here the CDR3 DNA reads TGTGCCAGCAGGCCCGGGACAGAAGGTGCTGCAGATACGCAGTATTTT. J is TRBJ2-3 and V is TRBV2; TRBD1 matches 7 bases. V gave up 6 bases and J gave up 4 bases; unmatched junction bases: 13. CDR3 length: 16 amino acids. Germline values: CDR1 SNHLY, CDR2 FYNNEI.

The chain is built from TRBV27 and TRBJ2-2; no firm D call. This CDR3 region has 15 residues. The germline gives CDR1 MNHEY, CDR2 SMNVEV (reference sequence). Trimming took off 3 bases at V and 7 bases at J, with 15 bases between the two ends. For the CDR3, the DNA is TGTGCCAGCAGTTTTATGCTGGGGTCTGTCGGGGAGCTGTTTTTT. Translated, it gives CASSFMLGSVGELFF.

This chain joins TRBV5-8 and TRBJ2-7; D gene ambiguous. CDR3 size: 14 residues. The germline V gene encodes CDR1 SGHTS and CDR2 YDEGEE. Trimming pared 0 bases from V and 5 bases from J, leaving 12 bases between. As DNA, the CDR3 is TGTGCCAGCAGCTTGGCCACGGTCTTCAACGAGCAGTACTTC. Residues: CASSLATVFNEQYF.